What follows describes a single T cell receptor (beta chain). As yet, its antigen is unknown. The germline V gene has CDR1 LNHNV and CDR2 YYDKDF (reference sequence). V lost 0 bases, J lost 5 bases, and 10 bases lay in between. This CDR3 contains 14 residues. The data were taken from a study of T cell responses to AZD1222 COVID-19 vaccine. Background on the study: Analysis merged second doses at about 4 or about 12 weeks. Overall study findings and caveats: Repertoires in all cases were sampled only once the peak T cell response had passed. Females made up more of the donors, who were largely white British, and clonal diversity may have come out too low. Epitopes outside B.1.351 and B.1.1.7 mutated regions reportedly drew nearly half of spike TCRs.

The method was immunoSEQ multiplex PCR; TCRdb's version includes in-frame clones alone and lacks a portion of them. The repertoire consists of about 100,000 clones, with 88% occurring once and the leading ten covering about 1.8%. V usage is TRBV15 and J usage is TRBJ1-2; D gene uncertain. The sequenced sample was peripheral blood, obtained on day 0 of AZD1222 vaccination. The TCR was taken from an adult in good health. Written as DNA, the CDR3 is TGTGCCACCAGCAGAGATCAGGTACTTTATGGCTACACCTTC. Its protein product is CATSRDQVLYGYTF.